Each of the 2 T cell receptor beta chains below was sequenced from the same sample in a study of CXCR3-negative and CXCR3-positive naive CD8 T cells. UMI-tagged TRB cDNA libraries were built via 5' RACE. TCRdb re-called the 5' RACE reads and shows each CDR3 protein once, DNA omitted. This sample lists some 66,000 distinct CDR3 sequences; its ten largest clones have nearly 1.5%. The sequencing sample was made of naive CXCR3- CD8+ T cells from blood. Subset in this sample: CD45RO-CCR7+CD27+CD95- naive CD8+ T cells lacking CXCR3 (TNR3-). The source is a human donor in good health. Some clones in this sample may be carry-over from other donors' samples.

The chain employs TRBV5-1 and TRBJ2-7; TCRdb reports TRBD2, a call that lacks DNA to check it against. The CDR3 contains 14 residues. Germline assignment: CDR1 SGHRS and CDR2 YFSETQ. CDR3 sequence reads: CASRMTSGGYEQYF.

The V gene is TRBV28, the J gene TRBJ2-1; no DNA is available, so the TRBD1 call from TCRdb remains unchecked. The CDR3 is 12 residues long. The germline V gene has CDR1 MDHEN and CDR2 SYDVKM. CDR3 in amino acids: CATSDRYNEQFF.